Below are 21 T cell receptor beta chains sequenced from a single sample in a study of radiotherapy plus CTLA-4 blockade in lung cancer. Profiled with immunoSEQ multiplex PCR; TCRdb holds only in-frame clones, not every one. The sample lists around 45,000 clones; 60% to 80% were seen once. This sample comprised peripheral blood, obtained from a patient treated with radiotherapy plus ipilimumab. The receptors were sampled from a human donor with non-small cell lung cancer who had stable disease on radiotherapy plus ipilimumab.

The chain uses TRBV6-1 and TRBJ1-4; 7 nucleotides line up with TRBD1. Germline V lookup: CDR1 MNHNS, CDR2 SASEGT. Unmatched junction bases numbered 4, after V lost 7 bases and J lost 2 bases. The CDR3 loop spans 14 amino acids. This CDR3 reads CASNQGDTNEKLFF. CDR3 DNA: TGTGCCAGCAATCAGGGGGATACTAATGAAAAACTGTTTTTT.

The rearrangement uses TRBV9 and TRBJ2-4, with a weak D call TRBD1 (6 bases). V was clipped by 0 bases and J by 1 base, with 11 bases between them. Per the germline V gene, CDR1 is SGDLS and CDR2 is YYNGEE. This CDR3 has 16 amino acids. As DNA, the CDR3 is TGTGCCAGCAGCGTAGGAGTGGGGGCGGCCAAAAACATTCAGTACTTC. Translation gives CASSVGVGAAKNIQYF.

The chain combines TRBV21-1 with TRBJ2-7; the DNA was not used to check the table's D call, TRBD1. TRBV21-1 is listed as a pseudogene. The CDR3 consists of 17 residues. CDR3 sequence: CASSKRRRGQGYGEQYV. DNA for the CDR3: TGTGCCAGCAGCAAGAGGCGTAGGGGACAGGGGTATGGTGAGCAGTACGTC.

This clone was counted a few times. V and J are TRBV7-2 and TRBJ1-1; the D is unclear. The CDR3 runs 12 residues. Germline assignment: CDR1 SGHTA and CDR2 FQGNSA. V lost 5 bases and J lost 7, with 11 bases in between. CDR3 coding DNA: TGTGCCAGCAGCCAAAGTCGGGGTGAAGCTTTCTTT. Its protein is CASSQSRGEAFF.

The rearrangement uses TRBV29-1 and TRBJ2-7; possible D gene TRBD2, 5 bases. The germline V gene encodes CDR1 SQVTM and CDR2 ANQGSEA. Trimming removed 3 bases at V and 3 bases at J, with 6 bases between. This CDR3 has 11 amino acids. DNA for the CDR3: TGCAGCGTTGATCGGGGCTACGAGCAGTACTTC. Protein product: CSVDRGYEQYF.

CDR3: CASSDRGDSSYSGNTIYF. CDR3 nucleotides: TGTGCCAGCAGCGATAGGGGGGACAGTTCTTACTCTGGAAACACCATATATTTT. J is TRBJ1-3 and V is TRBV9; 7 nucleotides line up with TRBD1. Germline assignment: CDR1 SGDLS and CDR2 YYNGEE. With 3 bases clipped from V and 0 bases from J, the junction kept 12 bases outside the gene matches. CDR3 size: 18 residues.

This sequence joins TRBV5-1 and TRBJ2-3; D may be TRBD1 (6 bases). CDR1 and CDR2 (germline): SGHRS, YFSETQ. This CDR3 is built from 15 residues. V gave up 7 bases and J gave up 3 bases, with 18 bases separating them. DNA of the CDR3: TGCGCCAGCCATGCCGGGACACTTAATACAGATACGCAGTATTTT. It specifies CASHAGTLNTDTQYF.

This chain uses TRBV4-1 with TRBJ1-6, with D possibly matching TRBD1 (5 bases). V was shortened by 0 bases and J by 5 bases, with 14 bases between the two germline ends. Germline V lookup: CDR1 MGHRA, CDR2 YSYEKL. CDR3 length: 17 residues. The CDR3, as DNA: TGCGCCAGCAGCCAAGATCCAAGCGACAGCCATAATTCACCCCTCCACTTT. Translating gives CASSQDPSDSHNSPLHF.

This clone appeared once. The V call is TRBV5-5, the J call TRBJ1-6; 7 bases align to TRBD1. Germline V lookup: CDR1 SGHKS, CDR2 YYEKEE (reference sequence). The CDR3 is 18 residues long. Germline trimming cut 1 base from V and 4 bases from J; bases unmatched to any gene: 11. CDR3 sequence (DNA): TGTGCCAGCAGCTTGAGGATGGGACAGCAAACTTATAATTCACCCCTCCACTTT. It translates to CASSLRMGQQTYNSPLHF.

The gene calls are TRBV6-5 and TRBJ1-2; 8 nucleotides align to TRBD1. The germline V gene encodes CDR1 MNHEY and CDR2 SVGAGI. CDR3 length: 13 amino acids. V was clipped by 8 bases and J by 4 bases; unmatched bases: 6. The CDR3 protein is CASFRDRRYGYTF. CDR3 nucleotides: TGTGCCAGCTTCCGGGACAGGCGCTATGGCTACACCTTC.

The CDR3 DNA reads TGTGCCATCACCCGATCGGGGCAGGGGGCTTTCAATGAGCAGTTCTTC. Encoded protein: CAITRSGQGAFNEQFF. This rearrangement joins TRBV10-3 to TRBJ2-1; 8 nucleotides agree with TRBD1. Germline assignment: CDR1 ENHRY and CDR2 SYGVKD. Germline trimming cut 7 bases from V and 6 bases from J; bases unmatched to any gene: 14. This CDR3 is 16 amino acids long.

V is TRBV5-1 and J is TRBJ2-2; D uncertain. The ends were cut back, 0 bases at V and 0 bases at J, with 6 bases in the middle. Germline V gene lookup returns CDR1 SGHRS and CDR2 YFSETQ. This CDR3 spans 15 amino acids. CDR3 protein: CASSLALPNTGELFF. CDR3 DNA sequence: TGCGCCAGCAGCTTGGCCCTTCCGAACACCGGGGAGCTGTTTTTT.

This CDR3 reads CASSQGPITEAFF. CDR3 nucleotides: TGTGCCAGCAGCCAGGGCCCAATCACTGAAGCTTTCTTT. This chain joins TRBV7-3 and TRBJ1-1; weak D call: TRBD1 (5 bases). This CDR3 region has 13 residues. The germline V and J ends were trimmed by 5 bases and 4 bases, with 11 bases remaining between them. Germline values: CDR1 SGHTA, CDR2 FQGTGA.

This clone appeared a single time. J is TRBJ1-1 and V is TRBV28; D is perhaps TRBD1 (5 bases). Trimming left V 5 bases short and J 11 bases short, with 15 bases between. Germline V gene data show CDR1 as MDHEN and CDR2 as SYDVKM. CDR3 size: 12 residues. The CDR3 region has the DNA TGTGCCAGCAGTGTCCAGGGTGATAAGGCTTTCTTT. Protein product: CASSVQGDKAFF.

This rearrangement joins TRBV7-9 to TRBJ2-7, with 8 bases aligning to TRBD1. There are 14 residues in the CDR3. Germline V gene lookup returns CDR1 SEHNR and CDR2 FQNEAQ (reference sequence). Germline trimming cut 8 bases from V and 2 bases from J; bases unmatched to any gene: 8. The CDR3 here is CASAYQGATYEQYF. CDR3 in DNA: TGTGCCAGCGCATACCAGGGGGCAACCTACGAGCAGTACTTC.

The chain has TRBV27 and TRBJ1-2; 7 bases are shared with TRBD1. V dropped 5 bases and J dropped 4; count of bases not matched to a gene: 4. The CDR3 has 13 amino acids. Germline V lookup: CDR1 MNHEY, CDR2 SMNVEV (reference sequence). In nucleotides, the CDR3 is TGTGCCAGCAGTCCGACAGGGTTCTATGGCTACACCTTC. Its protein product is CASSPTGFYGYTF.

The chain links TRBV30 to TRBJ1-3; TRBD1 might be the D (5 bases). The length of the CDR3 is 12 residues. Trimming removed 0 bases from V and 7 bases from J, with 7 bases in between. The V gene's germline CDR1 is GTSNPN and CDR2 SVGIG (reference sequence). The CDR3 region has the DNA TGTGCCTGGAGTGTATCAGGGAACACCATATATTTT. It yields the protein CAWSVSGNTIYF.

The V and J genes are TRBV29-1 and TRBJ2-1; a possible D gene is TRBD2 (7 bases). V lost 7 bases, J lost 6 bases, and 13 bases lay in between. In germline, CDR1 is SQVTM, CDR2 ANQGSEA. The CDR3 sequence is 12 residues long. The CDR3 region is CSGGGALNEQFF. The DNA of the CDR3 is TGCAGCGGAGGGGGGGCACTCAATGAGCAGTTCTTC.

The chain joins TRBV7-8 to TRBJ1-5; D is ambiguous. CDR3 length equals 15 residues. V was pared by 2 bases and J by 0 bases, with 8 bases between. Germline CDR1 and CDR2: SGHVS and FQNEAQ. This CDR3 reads CASSLRSFSNQPQHF. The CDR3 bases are TGTGCCAGCAGCTTAAGGTCCTTTAGCAATCAGCCCCAGCATTTT.

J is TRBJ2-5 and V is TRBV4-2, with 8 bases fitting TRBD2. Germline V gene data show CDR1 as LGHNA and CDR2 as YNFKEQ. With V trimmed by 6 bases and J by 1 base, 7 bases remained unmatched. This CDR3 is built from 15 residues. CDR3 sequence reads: CASSLSGGAQETQYF. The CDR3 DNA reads TGTGCCAGCAGTCTGTCGGGGGGGGCCCAAGAGACCCAGTACTTC.

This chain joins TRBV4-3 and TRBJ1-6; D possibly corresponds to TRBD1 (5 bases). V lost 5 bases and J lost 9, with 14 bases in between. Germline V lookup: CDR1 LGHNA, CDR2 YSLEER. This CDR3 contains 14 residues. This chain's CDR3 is CASSNQGAASPLHF. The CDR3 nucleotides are TGCGCCAGCAGCAATCAGGGAGCGGCTTCACCCCTCCACTTT.